This T cell receptor beta chain was captured by sequencing in a study of shared clonotypes between healthy human individuals. Study findings and constraints: Since donors were few, the genetic and exposure-history diversity represented was limited.

Authors' processing steps: Filtering differed since immunoSEQ provided only junctions, with no quality scores. Only in-frame clones appear in the TCRdb table, and some are missing; sequencing was by immunoSEQ multiplex PCR. The DNA was the basis for D and trimming; V, J and clone size are from that table. The table shows approximately 2.5 million clones, with approximately 94% occurring only once. Germline V lookup: CDR1 MNHEY, CDR2 SMNVEV (reference sequence). After removal of 6 bases from V and 7 bases from J, the junction contained 21 bases not matched to a gene. This CDR3 comprises 17 residues. Of note for this clone: Its antigen is still unknown.

Sequenced material: naive CD4+ T cells from PBMCs. Stated subset: CD45RA+ positively selected. V is TRBV27 and J is TRBJ2-7; TRBD2 aligns across 7 bases. The TCR originated in a man between 18 and 35 years old in good health. Some clones in this sample may be carry-over from other donors' samples. CDR3 in DNA: TGTGCCAGCAGGACTTATTTAGCGGGTGGCAAGAAGGGGGAGCAGTACTTC. Protein product: CASRTYLAGGKKGEQYF.